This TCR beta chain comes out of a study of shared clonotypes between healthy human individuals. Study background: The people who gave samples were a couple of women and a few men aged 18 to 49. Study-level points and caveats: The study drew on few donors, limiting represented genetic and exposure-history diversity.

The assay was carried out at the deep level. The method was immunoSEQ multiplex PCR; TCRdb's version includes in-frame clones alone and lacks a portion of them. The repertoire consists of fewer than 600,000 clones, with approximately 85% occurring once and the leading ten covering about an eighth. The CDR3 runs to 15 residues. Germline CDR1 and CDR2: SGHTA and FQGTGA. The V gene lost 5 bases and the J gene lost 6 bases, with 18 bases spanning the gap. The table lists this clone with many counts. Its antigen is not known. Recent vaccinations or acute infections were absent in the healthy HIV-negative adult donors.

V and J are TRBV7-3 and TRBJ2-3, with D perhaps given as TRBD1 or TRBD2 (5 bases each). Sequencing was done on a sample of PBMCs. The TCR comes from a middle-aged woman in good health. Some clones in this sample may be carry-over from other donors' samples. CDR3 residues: CASSQTGLESDTQYF. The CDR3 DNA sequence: TGTGCCAGCAGCCAGACGGGGCTAGAATCCGATACGCAGTATTTT.